What follows are 16 T cell receptor beta chains derived from one specimen sequenced in a study of T cells after yellow fever vaccination. TCRdb reprocessed the 5' RACE reads with MiXCR, giving one entry per CDR3 protein. The sample lists fewer than 450,000 distinct CDR3 sequences, around 10% occurring once. The sequenced sample was PBMCs, obtained on the day of the first yellow fever vaccination. The receptor set was obtained from a man between 18 and 29 years old who received the YFV17D yellow fever vaccine.

The chain is built from TRBV6-2 or TRBV6-3 and TRBJ2-1, with 8 bases fitting TRBD2. With V trimmed by 6 bases and J by 6 bases, 13 bases remained unmatched. This CDR3 contains 16 residues. Germline V CDR1 and CDR2: MNHEY, SVGEGT. CDR3 residues: CASSQIGLAPGNEQFF. The CDR3 coding sequence is TGTGCCAGCAGCCAAATCGGACTAGCTCCCGGCAATGAGCAGTTCTTC.

This chain connects TRBV5-1 to TRBJ2-3, with 7 bases lining up with TRBD2. Germline V gives CDR1 SGHRS, CDR2 YFSETQ. The CDR3 is 16 amino acids. The V gene end was trimmed by 5 bases and the J gene end by 5 bases; junction bases not matched to a gene: 14. CDR3 residues: CASSTTGTKPLDTQYF. CDR3 bases: TGCGCCAGCAGTACTACCGGGACTAAACCTCTAGATACGCAGTATTTT.

V is TRBV7-2 and J is TRBJ2-3, with a possible D match to TRBD2 (6 bases). Germline CDR1 is SGHTA and CDR2 is FQGNSA. Trimming cost V 7 bases and J 0 bases, with 11 bases left between them. This CDR3 region has 14 residues. CDR3 nucleotides: TGTGCCAGCAAGGGACTCTCTAGCACAGATACGCAGTATTTT. Its protein is CASKGLSSTDTQYF. The full variable domain, completed using reference TRBV7-2 and TRBJ2-3, is GAGVSQSPSNKVTEKGKDVELRCDPISGHTALYWYRQSLGQGLEFLIYFQGNSAPDKSGLPSDRFSAERTGGSVSTLTIQRTQQEDSAVYLCASKGLSSTDTQYFGPGTRLTVL.

This clonotype was seen a handful of times. The CDR3 DNA follows: TGCGCCAGCAGCCAGGACAGGGGCCTGAGCTCCTATAATTCACCCCTCCACTTT. It specifies CASSQDRGLSSYNSPLHF. The chain has TRBV5-1 and TRBJ1-6; the match to TRBD1 covers 9 bases. The ends lost 4 bases at V and 0 bases at J; junction bases unmatched: 8. This CDR3 is built from 18 residues. The germline gives CDR1 SGHRS, CDR2 YFSETQ.

This clonotype was found a few times. The J gene is TRBJ1-4, the V gene TRBV10-3; unclear D gene. CDR3 size: 18 residues. Germline lookup yields CDR1 ENHRY and CDR2 SYGVKD. V gave up 1 base and J gave up 0 bases, with 15 bases separating them. The CDR3 is CAISELEWRFATNEKLFF. CDR3 nucleotide sequence: TGTGCCATCAGTGAGTTGGAGTGGCGGTTTGCAACTAATGAAAAACTGTTTTTT.

This clonotype has only a few counts. The chain has TRBV28 and TRBJ2-7; D is undetermined. The CDR3 loop spans 16 amino acids. CDR1 is MDHEN and CDR2 is SYDVKM in the germline V gene. V lost 5 bases to trimming and J lost 1 base, with 18 bases between them. The CDR3 nucleotides read TGTGCCAGCAGTATTGGATCAACCCGAAAATCCTACGAGCAGTACGTC. Its translation: CASSIGSTRKSYEQYV.

This rearrangement joins TRBV7-9 to TRBJ1-1; 9 bases are a match to TRBD1. Germline assignment: CDR1 SEHNR and CDR2 FQNEAQ (reference sequence). The CDR3 loop spans 14 amino acids. Trimming removed 7 bases from V and 3 bases from J; junction bases left unmatched: 6. The CDR3 loop is CASTLDRGYTEAFF. As DNA, the CDR3 is TGTGCCAGCACCCTGGACAGGGGATACACTGAAGCTTTCTTT.

This clonotype was observed a few times. The chain combines TRBV7-9 with TRBJ2-1; TRBD2 might be the D (5 bases). The germline V gene has CDR1 SEHNR and CDR2 FQNEAQ (reference sequence). The CDR3 covers 14 residues. V lost 2 bases, J lost 5 bases, and 10 bases lay in between. The CDR3 nucleotides read TGTGCCAGCAGCTTAAGGAGGAGTCACAATGAGCAGTTCTTC. Translated, it gives CASSLRRSHNEQFF. The full variable domain, completed using reference TRBV7-9 and TRBJ2-1, is DTGVSQNPRHKITKRGQNVTFRCDPISEHNRLYWYRQTLGQGPEFLTYFQNEAQLEKSRLLSDRFSAERPKGSFSTLEIQRTEQGDSAMYLCASSLRRSHNEQFFGPGTRLTVL.

The chain recombines TRBV19 with TRBJ1-2; D call uncertain. Germline lookup yields CDR1 LNHDA and CDR2 SQIVND (reference sequence). Trimming shortened V by 5 bases and J by 3 bases, and 28 bases separated the two germline ends. This CDR3 has 19 residues. CDR3 loop: CASSVASRPSDLSDYGYTF. The CDR3 nucleotides are TGTGCCAGTAGTGTAGCCTCTCGTCCGTCAGACCTATCGGACTATGGCTACACCTTC.

V gene TRBV9 combines with J gene TRBJ2-1, with a possible D match to TRBD2 (7 bases). The V end lost 4 bases, the J end lost 4 bases, and 21 bases lay between the germline ends. The V gene's germline CDR1 is SGDLS and CDR2 YYNGEE. This CDR3 is built from 17 residues. The CDR3 sequence is CASSNPRGASHYNEQFF. CDR3 DNA sequence: TGTGCCAGCAGCAACCCTCGGGGGGCGTCCCATTACAATGAGCAGTTCTTC. The full variable domain, with the rest looked up from reference TRBV9 and TRBJ2-1, is DSGVTQTPKHLITATGQRVTLRCSPRSGDLSVYWYQQSLDQGLQFLIQYYNGEERAKGNILERFSAQQFPDLHSELNLSSLELGDSALYFCASSNPRGASHYNEQFFGPGTRLTVL.

This clonotype was observed a handful of times. V gene TRBV5-5 combines with J gene TRBJ2-2; TRBD1 matches at 9 bases. The CDR3 sequence is 18 residues long. Germline-derived CDR1 and CDR2 are SGHKS and YYEKEE (reference sequence). Trimming removed 5 bases from V and 4 bases from J; junction bases left unmatched: 15. The CDR3 reads CASRKYPGQGSGTGELFF. The CDR3 DNA reads as TGTGCCAGCAGGAAATACCCGGGACAGGGCTCAGGCACCGGGGAGCTGTTTTTT.

CDR3 loop: CASSDFRGTNEKLFF. The DNA of the CDR3 is TGTGCCAGCAGTGATTTCCGGGGAACTAATGAAAAACTGTTTTTT. The rearrangement uses TRBV25-1 and TRBJ1-4; no firm D call. The CDR3 runs 15 residues. Germline CDR1 and CDR2: MGHDK and SYGVNS. With 3 bases removed from V and 1 base from J, the gap between germline ends came to 9 bases.

This chain joins TRBV7-3 and TRBJ2-3; D is uncertain. The germline CDR1 and CDR2 sequences are SGHTA and FQGTGA. The ends were cut back, 5 bases at V and 8 bases at J, with 14 bases in the middle. This CDR3 region has 13 residues. The CDR3 protein is CASSPERTATQYF. Written as DNA, the CDR3 is TGTGCCAGCAGCCCGGAACGGACGGCTACGCAGTATTTT.

The chain links TRBV7-3 to TRBJ2-2, with D unclear. Germline V gene data show CDR1 as SGHTA and CDR2 as FQGTGA. The CDR3 has 16 residues. V lost 1 base and J 5 bases, leaving 14 bases between the germline ends. CDR3: CASSLSPARDTGELFF. The CDR3 nucleotides are TGTGCCAGCAGCTTAAGTCCAGCGCGTGATACCGGGGAGCTGTTTTTT.

In its sample, this clonotype was seen many times. The chain links TRBV5-1 to TRBJ1-1; D might be TRBD1 (5 bases). The CDR3 runs 15 residues. The germline V gene encodes CDR1 SGHRS and CDR2 YFSETQ. Between the trimmed V and J ends, which lost 1 base and 1 base, there was a span of 11 bases. The CDR3 is CASSLWGGKNTEAFF. In DNA form, the CDR3 reads TGCGCCAGCAGCTTGTGGGGGGGGAAGAACACTGAAGCTTTCTTT.

In its sample, this clonotype was seen a few times. This CDR3 reads CASSYRGGVGATEAFF. The CDR3 bases are TGTGCCAGCAGTTACCGGGGGGGGGTAGGTGCTACTGAAGCTTTCTTT. The V gene is TRBV6-5, the J gene TRBJ1-1, with a possible D match to TRBD1 (5 bases). This CDR3 spans 16 amino acids. Germline CDR1 MNHEY, CDR2 SVGAGI. Between the trimmed V and J ends, which lost 2 bases and 5 bases, there was a span of 18 bases.